This TCR beta chain originates from a study of blood T cell repertoires in COVID-19. Study summary: The analysed material was cDNA or gDNA that came from T cells, B-cell-depleted T cells, or PBMCs.

TCRdb keeps only in-frame clones here, not all; method: immunoSEQ multiplex PCR. The sample has 190,000 or so clones; approximately 90% are singletons. The CDR3 contains 14 residues. V trimming: 8 bases; J trimming: 5 bases; junction bases outside the gene matches: 9. Germline CDR1 is MDHEN and CDR2 is SYDVKM. The age range of participants was about 18 to 100 years, with residence in some 25 US areas. Assignment of participants to cohorts was predicated upon participant-reported clinical history. This receptor was obtained from a man in his thirties or forties who had recovered from COVID-19. The sample was PBMCs or T cells enriched from blood (not recorded which). This chain uses TRBV28 with TRBJ2-3, with 8 bases aligning to TRBD2. The CDR3 region is CASWEVAGKDTQYF. CDR3 bases: TGTGCCAGCTGGGAAGTAGCGGGAAAAGATACGCAGTATTTT.